A selection of T cell receptor beta chains follows, all from one sample in a study of T cells after yellow fever vaccination. TCRdb fed the 5' RACE reads into MiXCR, producing one record per CDR3 protein. The repertoire includes about 49,000 distinct CDR3 sequences, roughly 7.3% of them detected once, and 28% sits in the top ten. The sequencing used CD8+ T cells sorted from PBMCs, collected approximately 15 days after the first yellow fever vaccination. These receptor sequences come from a man aged 18 to 29 who received the YFV17D yellow fever vaccine. CDR3s include the opening cysteine and the closing phenylalanine or tryptophan. Fields, in order: D gene, clone size, J gene, CDR3 length, V gene, CDR3 protein, CDR3 DNA. The D gene is left open where the match is weak. For some rows the clone size is stated as once, few or many, or as a class when expanded; others skip it.

d_gene: TRBD2; abundance: NA; j_gene: TRBJ2-1; len: 15; v_gene: TRBV19; CDR3aa: CASSIEAGAYNEQFF; CDR3nt: TGTGCCAGTAGTATAGAGGCGGGAGCCTACAATGAGCAGTTCTTC
d_gene: NA; abundance: many; j_gene: TRBJ1-6; len: 14; v_gene: TRBV4-3; CDR3aa: CASRSLGGNSPLHF; CDR3nt: TGCGCCAGCAGATCCTTGGGGGGAAATTCACCCCTCCACTTT
d_gene: NA; abundance: few; j_gene: TRBJ2-2; len: 14; v_gene: TRBV10-3; CDR3aa: CAISESTGSGELFF; CDR3nt: TGTGCCATCAGTGAGTCGACAGGTTCCGGGGAGCTGTTTTTT
d_gene: TRBD1; abundance: NA; j_gene: TRBJ2-5; len: 13; v_gene: TRBV30; CDR3aa: CAGDRGSGETQYF; CDR3nt: TGTGCCGGAGACAGGGGGTCTGGAGAGACCCAGTACTTC
d_gene: TRBD2; abundance: many; j_gene: TRBJ2-7; len: 15; v_gene: TRBV7-9; CDR3aa: CASKSGGGESYEQYF; CDR3nt: TGTGCCAGCAAAAGCGGGGGGGGCGAATCCTACGAGCAGTACTTC
d_gene: NA; abundance: many; j_gene: TRBJ2-7; len: 16; v_gene: TRBV5-1; CDR3aa: CASSLGAGDFSYEQYF; CDR3nt: TGCGCCAGCAGCTTGGGAGCGGGTGATTTTTCCTACGAGCAGTACTTC
d_gene: NA; abundance: medium-sized; j_gene: TRBJ1-2; len: 15; v_gene: TRBV6-5; CDR3aa: CASSLYTGTPNGYTF; CDR3nt: TGTGCCAGCAGCCTATACACCGGGACCCCTAATGGCTACACCTTC
d_gene: NA; abundance: many; j_gene: TRBJ2-7; len: 14; v_gene: TRBV4-1; CDR3aa: CASSQVGQRNEQYF; CDR3nt: TGCGCCAGCAGCCAAGTTGGACAACGAAACGAGCAGTACTTC
d_gene: TRBD2; abundance: many; j_gene: TRBJ2-1; len: 16; v_gene: TRBV24-1; CDR3aa: CATSDTSSGGAVEQFF; CDR3nt: TGTGCCACCAGTGATACATCTAGCGGGGGGGCCGTTGAGCAGTTCTTC
d_gene: TRBD2; abundance: many; j_gene: TRBJ2-2; len: 15; v_gene: TRBV4-3; CDR3aa: CASSHGSGGGGELFF; CDR3nt: TGCGCCAGCAGCCATGGCAGCGGGGGGGGCGGGGAGCTGTTTTTT
d_gene: NA; abundance: many; j_gene: TRBJ2-3; len: 16; v_gene: TRBV4-2; CDR3aa: CASSQERGPSTDTQYF; CDR3nt: TGTGCCAGCAGCCAAGAGCGGGGGCCGTCAACGGATACGCAGTATTTT
d_gene: TRBD1; abundance: many; j_gene: TRBJ2-5; len: 14; v_gene: TRBV23-1; CDR3aa: CASSQSTGQETQYF; CDR3nt: TGCGCCAGCAGTCAATCGACAGGGCAAGAGACCCAGTACTTC
d_gene: TRBD1; abundance: many; j_gene: TRBJ2-7; len: 14; v_gene: TRBV5-1; CDR3aa: CASSYTGGDERQYF; CDR3nt: TGCGCCAGCAGCTATACAGGGGGAGACGAGCGGCAGTACTTC
d_gene: NA; abundance: many; j_gene: TRBJ2-5; len: 15; v_gene: TRBV14; CDR3aa: CASSQVRAGQETQYF; CDR3nt: TGTGCCAGCAGCCAAGTGCGGGCGGGCCAAGAGACCCAGTACTTC
d_gene: TRBD2; abundance: many; j_gene: TRBJ2-7; len: 14; v_gene: TRBV10-2; CDR3aa: CASSVERETYEQYF; CDR3nt: TGCGCCAGCAGTGTTGAGCGGGAAACTTACGAGCAGTACTTC
d_gene: NA; abundance: many; j_gene: TRBJ1-1; len: 12; v_gene: TRBV20-1; CDR3aa: CSAIPGNTEAFF; CDR3nt: TGCAGTGCTATTCCGGGGAACACTGAAGCTTTCTTT
d_gene: TRBD2; abundance: NA; j_gene: TRBJ2-2; len: 17; v_gene: TRBV4-1; CDR3aa: CASSSTENWGGTGELFF; CDR3nt: TGCGCCAGCAGCTCCACCGAGAATTGGGGGGGCACCGGGGAGCTGTTTTTT
d_gene: NA; abundance: few; j_gene: TRBJ2-5; len: 13; v_gene: TRBV6-1; CDR3aa: CASSMMGEETQYF; CDR3nt: TGTGCCAGCAGCATGATGGGGGAGGAGACCCAGTACTTC
d_gene: NA; abundance: many; j_gene: TRBJ1-5; len: 16; v_gene: TRBV27; CDR3aa: CASSFFPLEGDQPQHF; CDR3nt: TGTGCCAGCAGTTTTTTCCCATTGGAGGGAGATCAGCCCCAGCATTTT
d_gene: NA; abundance: NA; j_gene: TRBJ1-6; len: 12; v_gene: TRBV2; CDR3aa: CASSEFPPPLHF; CDR3nt: TGTGCCAGCAGTGAATTCCCGCCACCCCTCCACTTT
d_gene: NA; abundance: many; j_gene: TRBJ2-7; len: 15; v_gene: TRBV7-2; CDR3aa: CASSAPGLNSYEQYF; CDR3nt: TGTGCCAGCAGCGCGCCGGGACTCAACTCCTACGAGCAGTACTTC
d_gene: NA; abundance: many; j_gene: TRBJ1-2; len: 16; v_gene: TRBV2; CDR3aa: CANIPRDGMAGYGYTF; CDR3nt: TGTGCCAACATCCCCCGGGACGGGATGGCAGGTTATGGCTACACCTTC
d_gene: NA; abundance: many; j_gene: TRBJ1-2; len: 15; v_gene: TRBV4-3; CDR3aa: CASSQAKSNNYGYTF; CDR3nt: TGCGCCAGCAGCCAAGCTAAGAGCAATAACTATGGCTACACCTTC
d_gene: NA; abundance: many; j_gene: TRBJ2-7; len: 14; v_gene: TRBV4-3; CDR3aa: CASSQDSSGRGQYF; CDR3nt: TGCGCCAGCAGCCAAGATTCGAGCGGTCGAGGGCAGTACTTC
d_gene: TRBD1; abundance: few; j_gene: TRBJ2-1; len: 19; v_gene: TRBV5-1; CDR3aa: CASRGRTLQGENPYNEQFF; CDR3nt: TGCGCCAGCAGGGGACGAACACTACAGGGGGAGAATCCCTACAATGAGCAGTTCTTC
d_gene: NA; abundance: many; j_gene: TRBJ2-1; len: 16; v_gene: TRBV7-8; CDR3aa: CASSLRSGTPYNEQFF; CDR3nt: TGTGCCAGCAGCTTACGGTCAGGGACTCCCTACAATGAGCAGTTCTTC
d_gene: NA; abundance: many; j_gene: TRBJ1-1; len: 16; v_gene: TRBV7-3; CDR3aa: CASSGGNREMNTEAFF; CDR3nt: TGTGCCAGCAGCGGGGGGAACAGGGAGATGAACACTGAAGCTTTCTTT
d_gene: TRBD2; abundance: many; j_gene: TRBJ2-1; len: 17; v_gene: TRBV5-1; CDR3aa: CASSLRTSGALYNEQFF; CDR3nt: TGCGCCAGCAGCTTGCGGACTAGCGGGGCTCTATACAATGAGCAGTTCTTC
d_gene: NA; abundance: many; j_gene: TRBJ1-2; len: 14; v_gene: TRBV6-5; CDR3aa: CASSSLTQWYGYTF; CDR3nt: TGTGCCAGCAGTTCCCTCACTCAGTGGTATGGCTACACCTTC
d_gene: NA; abundance: many; j_gene: TRBJ2-3; len: 16; v_gene: TRBV7-6; CDR3aa: CASSLEGLESTDTQYF; CDR3nt: TGTGCCAGCAGCTTAGAGGGACTGGAAAGCACAGATACGCAGTATTTT
d_gene: NA; abundance: many; j_gene: TRBJ2-1; len: 14; v_gene: TRBV10-3; CDR3aa: CAISESSLNNEQFF; CDR3nt: TGTGCCATCAGTGAGTCCTCTCTCAACAATGAGCAGTTCTTC
d_gene: NA; abundance: many; j_gene: TRBJ2-7; len: 13; v_gene: TRBV6-2/TRBV6-3; CDR3aa: CASSPGLLYEQYF; CDR3nt: TGTGCCAGCAGTCCCGGACTCCTCTACGAGCAGTACTTC
d_gene: NA; abundance: many; j_gene: TRBJ1-2; len: 13; v_gene: TRBV6-1; CDR3aa: CASSEVGDYGYTF; CDR3nt: TGTGCCAGCAGTGAGGTCGGGGACTATGGCTACACCTTC
d_gene: TRBD1; abundance: many; j_gene: TRBJ1-1; len: 15; v_gene: TRBV7-6; CDR3aa: CASSLAGQGAGEAFF; CDR3nt: TGTGCCAGCAGCTTAGCGGGGCAGGGGGCAGGTGAAGCTTTCTTT
d_gene: NA; abundance: many; j_gene: TRBJ1-2; len: 14; v_gene: TRBV7-3; CDR3aa: CASSPTGGDGGYTF; CDR3nt: TGTGCCAGCAGCCCTACTGGGGGCGACGGGGGCTACACCTTC
d_gene: NA; abundance: many; j_gene: TRBJ2-1; len: 12; v_gene: TRBV7-2; CDR3aa: CASSLVRSEQFF; CDR3nt: TGTGCCAGCAGCTTAGTGCGCAGTGAGCAGTTCTTC
d_gene: NA; abundance: many; j_gene: TRBJ2-7; len: 12; v_gene: TRBV4-2; CDR3aa: CASSPSGYEQYF; CDR3nt: TGTGCCAGCAGCCCCTCAGGTTACGAGCAGTACTTC
d_gene: NA; abundance: many; j_gene: TRBJ2-3; len: 14; v_gene: TRBV6-4; CDR3aa: CASSEEGGPDTQYF; CDR3nt: TGTGCCAGCAGTGAAGAGGGGGGGCCAGATACGCAGTATTTT
d_gene: TRBD2; abundance: many; j_gene: TRBJ2-1; len: 17; v_gene: TRBV11-2; CDR3aa: CASSPRQTSIFADEQFF; CDR3nt: TGTGCCAGCAGCCCTCGCCAGACTAGCATCTTCGCAGATGAGCAGTTCTTC
d_gene: NA; abundance: many; j_gene: TRBJ1-1; len: 12; v_gene: TRBV20-1; CDR3aa: CSAPLGGTEAFF; CDR3nt: TGCAGTGCACCCCTGGGAGGCACTGAAGCTTTCTTT
d_gene: NA; abundance: many; j_gene: TRBJ2-2; len: 15; v_gene: TRBV9; CDR3aa: CASSVDTLATGELFF; CDR3nt: TGTGCCAGCAGCGTTGATACGCTAGCCACCGGGGAGCTGTTTTTT
d_gene: TRBD1; abundance: many; j_gene: TRBJ2-6; len: 19; v_gene: TRBV5-6; CDR3aa: CASSLEGHRGRLGANVLTF; CDR3nt: TGTGCCAGCAGCTTGGAGGGCCACAGGGGGCGGCTTGGGGCCAACGTCCTGACTTTC
d_gene: NA; abundance: few; j_gene: TRBJ2-7; len: 14; v_gene: TRBV7-2; CDR3aa: CASSPRTVSYEQYF; CDR3nt: TGTGCCAGCAGCCCCCGGACAGTCTCGTACGAGCAGTACTTC
d_gene: NA; abundance: NA; j_gene: TRBJ2-1; len: 14; v_gene: TRBV13; CDR3aa: CASGPAGQHNEQFF; CDR3nt: TGTGCCAGCGGCCCCGCGGGACAGCACAATGAGCAGTTCTTC
d_gene: NA; abundance: once; j_gene: TRBJ2-2; len: 15; v_gene: TRBV8-2; CDR3aa: CASSPGPLNTGELFF; CDR3nt: TGTGCCAGCAGCCCCGGGCCCCTAAACACCGGGGAGCTGTTTTTT
d_gene: TRBD1; abundance: many; j_gene: TRBJ1-1; len: 14; v_gene: TRBV4-1; CDR3aa: CASSARGPDTEAFF; CDR3nt: TGCGCCAGCAGCGCCAGGGGGCCAGACACTGAAGCTTTCTTT
d_gene: NA; abundance: many; j_gene: TRBJ2-5; len: 15; v_gene: TRBV7-6; CDR3aa: CASSLAGGTQETQYF; CDR3nt: TGTGCCAGCAGCTTAGCAGGGGGGACCCAAGAGACCCAGTACTTC